This T cell receptor beta chain was recorded in a study of Graves' ophthalmopathy and Graves' hyperthyroidism. CDR1 is DFQATT, CDR2 SNEGSKA, per germline (reference sequence). The ends were cut back, 6 bases at V and 5 bases at J, with 19 bases in the middle. The CDR3 extends over 15 amino acids. Whole-study results and caveats: In predicting ophthalmopathy progression, the model reached roughly 71% sensitivity and 72% to 80% specificity.

Details on this clonotype: The target antigen is unknown.

The sequenced template was RNA, covering the TCR beta CDR3 region. Second-round multiplex PCR followed a first-round RT-PCR using HTBI primers. Using its own MiXCR run on the multiplex PCR reads, TCRdb lists one record per CDR3 protein. The repertoire holds 600,000 to 950,000 distinct CDR3 sequences, with around 40% as singletons. The study excluded patients with other autoimmune diseases, uncontrolled infections, pregnancy or lactation. The V call is TRBV20-1, the J call TRBJ2-2, with D perhaps TRBD2 (5 bases). The sequenced material came from peripheral blood. This TCR was sampled from an adult man with Graves' ophthalmopathy. The CDR3 DNA is TGCAGTGCCACGGTTCCGGGGAGCGTTACCGGGGAGCTGTTTTTT. Residues: CSATVPGSVTGELFF.